What follows are 3 T cell receptor beta chains derived from one specimen sequenced in a study of graft-versus-host responses after intestinal transplantation. Produced via immunoSEQ multiplex PCR; TCRdb's table is partial and in-frame only. The repertoire holds about 82,000 clones, with 91% as singletons. Their target antigens are unknown. The specimen was unstimulated CD4+ T cells sorted from spleen or lymph node cells, collected before intestinal transplant. These TCRs come from a human donor who received an intestinal transplant.

The chain is built from TRBV5-1 and TRBJ1-3; 7 nucleotides line up with TRBD1. Germline trimming cut 5 bases from V and 1 base from J; bases unmatched to any gene: 12. In germline, CDR1 is SGHRS, CDR2 YFSETQ. This CDR3 spans 17 amino acids. In nucleotides, the CDR3 is TGCGCCAGCAGTCACACAGGGGTTGTCGGGTCTGGAAACACCATATATTTT. Its protein product is CASSHTGVVGSGNTIYF.

J is TRBJ2-2 and V is TRBV7-2; perhaps TRBD1 as D (6 bases). CDR3 length: 16 amino acids. Trimming took off 4 bases at V and 4 bases at J, with 16 bases between the two ends. CDR1 and CDR2 from the germline V gene are SGHTA and FQGNSA. The CDR3 nucleotides read TGTGCCAGCAGCTCAATAGGGGGACAATTCACCGGGGAGCTGTTTTTT. Residues: CASSSIGGQFTGELFF.

The chain has TRBV10-3 and TRBJ1-2, with D maybe TRBD1 (5 bases). V lost 5 bases to trimming and J lost 4 bases, with 11 bases between them. The CDR3 totals 13 residues. The V gene's germline CDR1 is ENHRY and CDR2 SYGVKD. The CDR3 here is CAISSDRTYGYTF. Here the CDR3 DNA reads TGTGCCATCAGTTCCGACAGAACCTATGGCTACACCTTC.